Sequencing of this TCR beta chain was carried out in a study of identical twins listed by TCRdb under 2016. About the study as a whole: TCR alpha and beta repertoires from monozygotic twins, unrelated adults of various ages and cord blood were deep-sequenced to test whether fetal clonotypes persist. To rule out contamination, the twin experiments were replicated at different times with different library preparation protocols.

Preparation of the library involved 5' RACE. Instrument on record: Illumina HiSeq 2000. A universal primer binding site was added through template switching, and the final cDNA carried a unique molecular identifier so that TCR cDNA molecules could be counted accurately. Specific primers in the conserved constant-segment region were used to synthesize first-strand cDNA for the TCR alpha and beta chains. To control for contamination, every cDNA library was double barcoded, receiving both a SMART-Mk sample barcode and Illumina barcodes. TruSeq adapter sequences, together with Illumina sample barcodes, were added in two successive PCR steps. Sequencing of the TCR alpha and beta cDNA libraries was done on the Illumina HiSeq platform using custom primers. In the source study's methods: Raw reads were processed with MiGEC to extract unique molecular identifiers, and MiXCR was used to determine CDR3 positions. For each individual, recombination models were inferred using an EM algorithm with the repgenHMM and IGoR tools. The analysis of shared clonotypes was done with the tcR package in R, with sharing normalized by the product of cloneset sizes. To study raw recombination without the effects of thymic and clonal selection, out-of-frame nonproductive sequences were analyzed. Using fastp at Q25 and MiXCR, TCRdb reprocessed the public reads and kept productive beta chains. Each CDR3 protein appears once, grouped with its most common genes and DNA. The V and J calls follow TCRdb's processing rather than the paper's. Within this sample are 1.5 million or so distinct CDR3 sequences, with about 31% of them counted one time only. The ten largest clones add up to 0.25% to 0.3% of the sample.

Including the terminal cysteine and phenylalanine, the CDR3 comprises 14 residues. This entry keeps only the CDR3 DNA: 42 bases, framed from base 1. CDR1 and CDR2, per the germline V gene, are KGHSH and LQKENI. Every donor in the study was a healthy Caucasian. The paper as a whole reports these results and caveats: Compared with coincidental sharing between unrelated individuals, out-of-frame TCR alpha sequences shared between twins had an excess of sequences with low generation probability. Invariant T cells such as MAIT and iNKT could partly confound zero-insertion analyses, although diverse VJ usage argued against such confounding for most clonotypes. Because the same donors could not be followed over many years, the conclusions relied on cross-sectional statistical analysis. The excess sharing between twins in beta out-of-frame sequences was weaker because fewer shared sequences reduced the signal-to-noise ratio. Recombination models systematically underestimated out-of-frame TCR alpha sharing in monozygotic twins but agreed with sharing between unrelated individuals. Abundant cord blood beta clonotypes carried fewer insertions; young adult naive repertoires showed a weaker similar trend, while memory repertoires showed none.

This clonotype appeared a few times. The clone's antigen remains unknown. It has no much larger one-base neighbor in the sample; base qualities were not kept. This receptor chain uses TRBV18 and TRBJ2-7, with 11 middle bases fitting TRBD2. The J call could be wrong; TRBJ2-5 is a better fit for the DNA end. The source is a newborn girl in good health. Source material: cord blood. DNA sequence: TGTGCCAGCTCACCCGGGACTAGCGGAAAGACCCAGTACTTC. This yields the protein CASSPGTSGKTQYF.